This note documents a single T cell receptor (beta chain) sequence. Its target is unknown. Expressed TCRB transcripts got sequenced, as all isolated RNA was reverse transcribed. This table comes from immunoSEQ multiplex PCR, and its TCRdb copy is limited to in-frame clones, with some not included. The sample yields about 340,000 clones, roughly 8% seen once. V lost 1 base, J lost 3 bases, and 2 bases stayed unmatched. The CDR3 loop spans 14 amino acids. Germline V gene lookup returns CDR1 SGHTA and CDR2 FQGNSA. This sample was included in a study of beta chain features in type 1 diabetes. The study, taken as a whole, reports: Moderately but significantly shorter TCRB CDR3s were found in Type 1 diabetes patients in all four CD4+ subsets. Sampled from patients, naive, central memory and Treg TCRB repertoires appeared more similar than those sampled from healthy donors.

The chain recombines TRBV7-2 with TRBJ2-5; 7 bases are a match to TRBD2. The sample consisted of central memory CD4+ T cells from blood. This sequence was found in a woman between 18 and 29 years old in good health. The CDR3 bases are TGTGCCAGCAGCTTAGTTACTAGCGAAGAGACCCAGTACTTC. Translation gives CASSLVTSEETQYF.